These 20 T cell receptor beta chains came from one sample sequenced in a study of T-cell memory formation after mild COVID-19. TCRdb redid the calling of the 5' RACE reads with MiXCR, one entry per CDR3 protein. The table records more than 450,000 distinct CDR3 sequences, approximately 19% of them present only once. The sequencing input was PBMCs or a T cell subset sorted from them (not recorded which). The receptors shown here come from an adult woman who had mild COVID-19 (a few samples of this study predate the infection). Cell type and time point are not known.

The V gene is TRBV4-1, the J gene TRBJ2-5, with 7 bases lining up with TRBD2. Unmatched junction bases numbered 8, after V lost 0 bases and J lost 7 bases. The V gene's germline CDR1 is MGHRA and CDR2 YSYEKL. The length of the CDR3 is 15 residues. CDR3 region: CASSQDVAGGWTQYF. For the CDR3, the DNA is TGCGCCAGCAGCCAAGACGTAGCGGGCGGCTGGACCCAGTACTTC.

This clonotype turned up a few times. This chain uses TRBV20-1 with TRBJ2-1, with TRBD1 matching 7 bases. Germline V gene lookup returns CDR1 DFQATT and CDR2 SNEGSKA (reference sequence). This CDR3 is 16 amino acids long. The ends lost 3 bases at V and 0 bases at J; junction bases unmatched: 8. In DNA form, the CDR3 reads TGCAGTGCTAGCCCGGCTGACAGGGTCTCCTACAATGAGCAGTTCTTC. It translates to CSASPADRVSYNEQFF.

This clonotype showed up just a few times. This chain uses TRBV5-1 with TRBJ2-3; D unresolved. Germline V gives CDR1 SGHRS, CDR2 YFSETQ. The CDR3 runs to 16 residues. The V end lost 0 bases, the J end lost 2 bases, and 13 bases lay between the germline ends. The CDR3 DNA reads as TGCGCCAGCAGCTTGGACGCCTCTGCCTCCACAGATACGCAGTATTTT. Amino acids: CASSLDASASTDTQYF. The full variable domain, in which reference TRBV5-1 and TRBJ2-3 provide the parts outside the CDR3, is KAGVTQTPRYLIKTRGQQVTLSCSPISGHRSVSWYQQTPGQGLQFLFEYFSETQRNKGNFPGRFSGRQFSNSRSEMNVSTLELGDSALYLCASSLDASASTDTQYFGPGTRLTVL.

This rearrangement joins TRBV5-1 to TRBJ2-3, with 13 bases identical to TRBD2. V shed 4 bases and J 3 bases; nucleotides not matched to a gene: 5. The germline gives CDR1 SGHRS, CDR2 YFSETQ. CDR3 length: 16 amino acids. Written as DNA, the CDR3 is TGCGCCAGCAGCACCGGGACTAGCGGGATGACAGATACGCAGTATTTT. The encoded protein is CASSTGTSGMTDTQYF.

V gene TRBV30 combines with J gene TRBJ2-7; maybe TRBD2 (5 bases). CDR3 length equals 14 residues. Germline assignment: CDR1 GTSNPN and CDR2 SVGIG (reference sequence). V was trimmed by 2 bases and J by 3 bases, leaving 14 bases between them. In DNA form, the CDR3 reads TGTGCCTGGAGTTTCACTCCCCGGGGCTACGAGCAGTACTTC. It is translated as CAWSFTPRGYEQYF.

As concerns this clonotype: The junction departs from germline at one end; a sequencing error may be responsible. This chain connects TRBV6-5 to TRBJ2-5, with D unresolved. Germline values: CDR1 MNHEY, CDR2 SVGAGI. The CDR3 loop spans 11 amino acids. DNA for the CDR3: TGTGCCAGCAAATCCCCATCTGCACTCAACTTC. Protein sequence: CASKSPSALNF.

The chain joins TRBV5-1 to TRBJ2-7; TRBD1 agrees at 9 bases. After removal of 6 bases from V and 2 bases from J, the junction contained 6 bases not matched to a gene. Germline-derived CDR1 and CDR2 are SGHRS and YFSETQ. This CDR3 has 14 amino acids. Written as DNA, the CDR3 is TGCGCCAGCACCTCCGGGACAGGGCCCTACGAGCAGTACTTC. Residues: CASTSGTGPYEQYF.

There are a few counts of this clonotype. A junction boundary mismatches the germline segment, possibly from a read error. V is TRBV5-4 and J is TRBJ1-1, with D tentatively TRBD1 (5 bases). This CDR3 contains 14 residues. The V gene's germline CDR1 is SGHNT and CDR2 YYREEE (reference sequence). Here the CDR3 reads CASSPLGQGTDAFF. DNA of the CDR3: TGTGCCAGCAGCCCCCTGGGGCAGGGAACTGACGCTTTCTTT.

This clonotype occurred a few times. V and J are TRBV11-2 and TRBJ2-7; 11 bases fit TRBD1. The CDR3 has 15 residues. V lost 4 bases, J lost 3 bases, and 5 bases stayed unmatched. Germline V gene data show CDR1 as SGHAT and CDR2 as FQNNGV. In DNA form, the CDR3 reads TGTGCCAGCAGCTGGGGGACAGGGGGTTACTACGAGCAGTACTTC. Amino acid sequence: CASSWGTGGYYEQYF.

The rearrangement uses TRBV20-1 and TRBJ2-5; 15 nucleotides align to TRBD2. This CDR3 is 16 amino acids long. The junction had 9 bases not matched to a gene; V was cut back by 6 bases and J by 4 bases. Germline CDR1 and CDR2: DFQATT and SNEGSKA (reference sequence). CDR3 bases: TGCAGTGCCGACGGGACTAGCGGGAGGCGGGCAGAGACCCAGTACTTC. This gives the protein CSADGTSGRRAETQYF.

In its sample, this clonotype was seen many times. The V and J genes are TRBV9 and TRBJ2-1, with TRBD2 identical over 7 bases. Germline V lookup: CDR1 SGDLS, CDR2 YYNGEE. V lost 3 bases and J lost 3; bases outside the gene matches: 9. There are 16 residues in the CDR3. The CDR3 reads CASSAYAGAVYNEQFF. DNA for the CDR3: TGTGCCAGCAGCGCCTATGCGGGAGCGGTCTACAATGAGCAGTTCTTC.

V and J are TRBV30 and TRBJ1-2, with D perhaps TRBD1 (5 bases). Trimming stripped 0 bases from V and 4 bases from J, with 9 bases between. Germline V lookup: CDR1 GTSNPN, CDR2 SVGIG (reference sequence). The CDR3 runs 13 residues. The DNA of the CDR3 is TGTGCCTGGAGTGTAGGGGACGGCTATGGCTACACCTTC. It yields the protein CAWSVGDGYGYTF.

V gene TRBV6-1 combines with J gene TRBJ2-7, with D maybe TRBD1 (6 bases). This CDR3 is built from 12 residues. Trimming left V 6 bases short and J 3 bases short, with 9 bases between. CDR1 and CDR2 from the germline V gene are MNHNS and SASEGT. The CDR3 loop is CASRQGIYEQYF. The CDR3 DNA reads as TGTGCCAGCAGGCAGGGGATCTACGAGCAGTACTTC.

The CDR3 DNA reads TGTGCCAGCAGCTTGGAGGGGCTCTCCTACGAGCAGTACTTC. Protein sequence: CASSLEGLSYEQYF. This chain joins TRBV5-4 and TRBJ2-7; D possibly corresponds to TRBD1 (5 bases). The CDR3 consists of 14 residues. V was pared by 0 bases and J by 0 bases, with 7 bases between. Germline V CDR1 and CDR2: SGHNT, YYREEE (reference sequence). Full variable domain (outside the CDR3, taken from reference TRBV5-4 and TRBJ2-7): ETGVTQSPTHLIKTRGQQVTLRCSSQSGHNTVSWYQQALGQGPQFIFQYYREEENGRGNFPPRFSGLQFPNYSSELNVNALELDDSALYLCASSLEGLSYEQYFGPGTRLTVT.

J is TRBJ2-7 and V is TRBV21-1; TRBD1, as called in the table, went unchecked against the DNA. TRBV21-1 corresponds to a pseudogene. The CDR3 has 13 residues. CDR3 nucleotides: TGTGCCAGCAGCGCCCGGATCGTACCAGAGCAGTACTTC. It yields the protein CASSARIVPEQYF.

The rearrangement uses TRBV4-2 and TRBJ2-1, with 9 bases that match TRBD2. Trimming cost V 4 bases and J 1 base; bases outside gene matches: 11. The CDR3 runs 18 residues. Per germline, CDR1 LGHNA and CDR2 YNFKEQ. DNA of the CDR3: TGTGCCAGCAGCCCCTACATGACTAGCGGTGCTTCCTACAATGAGCAGTTCTTC. Protein sequence: CASSPYMTSGASYNEQFF.

The chain carries TRBV5-1 and TRBJ2-2; 10 positions match TRBD1. After removal of 1 base from V and 3 bases from J, the junction contained 3 bases not matched to a gene. The CDR3 is 16 residues long. From germline, CDR1 is SGHRS and CDR2 YFSETQ. CDR3 DNA sequence: TGCGCCAGCAGCTTGACCGGGACAGGGGACACCGGGGAGCTGTTTTTT. This translates into CASSLTGTGDTGELFF.

This clonotype turned up a few times. The V and J genes are TRBV11-3 and TRBJ2-4, with D perhaps matching TRBD1 (7 bases). CDR1 SGHNT and CDR2 YENEEA come from the germline V gene. CDR3 length: 16 residues. V lost 5 bases, J lost 2 bases, and 16 bases lay in between. CDR3 DNA: TGTGCCAGCAGCCCAGGCGGGACAGCGCCCAAAAACATTCAGTACTTC. Its translation: CASSPGGTAPKNIQYF.

This chain joins TRBV30 and TRBJ2-5, with a tentative D call TRBD2 (5 bases). The germline CDR1 and CDR2 sequences are GTSNPN and SVGIG (reference sequence). V gave up 5 bases and J gave up 5 bases, with 15 bases separating them. This CDR3 spans 13 amino acids. CDR3 bases: TGTGCCTGGGAATCCCTAGCTGGGGAGACCCAGTACTTC. Its translation: CAWESLAGETQYF.

The chain combines TRBV3-1 with TRBJ2-7, with 11 bases matching TRBD2. The V and J ends lost 3 bases and 3 bases, in that order; junction bases with no gene match: 1. Germline V CDR1 and CDR2: LGHDT, YNNKEL (reference sequence). The length of the CDR3 is 14 residues. Here the CDR3 reads CASSQGLAVYEQYF. For the CDR3, the DNA is TGTGCCAGCAGCCAGGGACTAGCGGTCTACGAGCAGTACTTC.